This TCR beta chain was retrieved from a study of patients and donors after allogeneic stem cell transplantation. From the RT-PCR reads, TCRdb called clonotypes with MiXCR, one entry per CDR3 protein. Here the sample spans 390,000 or so distinct CDR3 sequences, more than 15% being singletons. CDR3 length: 15 residues. Germline values: CDR1 KGHDR, CDR2 SFDVKD. V was shortened by 4 bases and J by 1 base, with 9 bases between the two germline ends. Input material: blood, either unsorted or a sorted T cell fraction (not recorded which). The TCR comes from a human donor who was either an allogeneic HSCT recipient or a stem cell or donor lymphocyte infusion donor (not recorded which). It is not recorded whose cells these are; they may come from a transplant donor. This chain links TRBV24-1 with TRBJ2-2; the D gene is possibly TRBD1 (6 bases). This CDR3 is CATSEEQGNTGELFF. The CDR3 DNA follows: TGTGCCACCAGTGAGGAACAGGGGAACACCGGGGAGCTGTTTTTT.